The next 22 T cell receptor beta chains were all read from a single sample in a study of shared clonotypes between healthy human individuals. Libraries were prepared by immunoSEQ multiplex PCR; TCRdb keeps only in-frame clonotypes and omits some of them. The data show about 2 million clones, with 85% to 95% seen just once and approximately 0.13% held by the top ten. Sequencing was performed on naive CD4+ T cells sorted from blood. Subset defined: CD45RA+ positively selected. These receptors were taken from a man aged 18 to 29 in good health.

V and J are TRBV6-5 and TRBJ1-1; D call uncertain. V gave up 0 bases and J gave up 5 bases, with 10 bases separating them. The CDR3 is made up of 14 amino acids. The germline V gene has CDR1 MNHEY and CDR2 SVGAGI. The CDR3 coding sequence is TGTGCCAGCAGTTACTCGGTGGGTTTTACTGAAGCTTTCTTT. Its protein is CASSYSVGFTEAFF.

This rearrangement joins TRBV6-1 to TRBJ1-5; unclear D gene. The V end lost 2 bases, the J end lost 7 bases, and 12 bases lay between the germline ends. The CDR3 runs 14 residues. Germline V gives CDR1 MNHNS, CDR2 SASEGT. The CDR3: CASSEIGVGQPQHF. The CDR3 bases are TGTGCCAGCAGTGAAATTGGGGTGGGCCAGCCCCAGCATTTT.

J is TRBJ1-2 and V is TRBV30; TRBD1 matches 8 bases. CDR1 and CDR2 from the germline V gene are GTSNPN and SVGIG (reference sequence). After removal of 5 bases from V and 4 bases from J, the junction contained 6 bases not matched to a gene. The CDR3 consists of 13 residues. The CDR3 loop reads CAWEGGTGYGYTF. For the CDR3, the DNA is TGTGCCTGGGAGGGTGGGACAGGCTATGGCTACACCTTC.

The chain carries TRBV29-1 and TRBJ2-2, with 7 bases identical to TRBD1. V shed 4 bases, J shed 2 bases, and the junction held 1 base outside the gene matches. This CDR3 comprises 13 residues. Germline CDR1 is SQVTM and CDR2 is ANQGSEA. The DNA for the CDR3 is TGCAGCGTTGGGGACAGTAACACCGGGGAGCTGTTTTTT. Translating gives CSVGDSNTGELFF.

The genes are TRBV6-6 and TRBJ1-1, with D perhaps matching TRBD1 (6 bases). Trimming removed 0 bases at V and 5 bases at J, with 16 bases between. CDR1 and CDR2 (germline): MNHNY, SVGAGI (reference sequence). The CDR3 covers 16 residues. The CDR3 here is CASSYSTWEGGTEAFF. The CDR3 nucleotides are TGTGCCAGCAGTTACTCAACGTGGGAGGGGGGAACTGAAGCTTTCTTT.

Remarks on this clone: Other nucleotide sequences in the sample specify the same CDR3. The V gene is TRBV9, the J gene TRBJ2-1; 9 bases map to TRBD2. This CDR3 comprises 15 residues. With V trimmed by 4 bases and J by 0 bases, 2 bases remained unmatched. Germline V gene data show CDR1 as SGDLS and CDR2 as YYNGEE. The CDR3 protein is CASSRSGSSYNEQFF. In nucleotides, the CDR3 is TGTGCCAGCAGCCGTAGCGGGAGCTCCTACAATGAGCAGTTCTTC.

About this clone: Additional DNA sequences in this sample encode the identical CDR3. CDR3 in amino acids: CASSLGTGQETQYF. CDR3 in DNA: TGTGCCAGCAGCTTAGGGACAGGCCAAGAGACCCAGTACTTC. The J gene is TRBJ2-5, the V gene TRBV7-2, with 7 nucleotides matching TRBD1. V dropped 1 base and J dropped 1; count of bases not matched to a gene: 0. Germline lookup yields CDR1 SGHTA and CDR2 FQGNSA. The CDR3 length is 14 residues.

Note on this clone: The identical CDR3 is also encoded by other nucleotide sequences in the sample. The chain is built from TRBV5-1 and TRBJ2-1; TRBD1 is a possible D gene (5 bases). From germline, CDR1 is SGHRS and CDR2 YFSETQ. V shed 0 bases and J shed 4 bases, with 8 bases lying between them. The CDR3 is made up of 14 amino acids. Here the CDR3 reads CASSLGQFYNEQFF. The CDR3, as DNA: TGCGCCAGCAGCTTGGGACAGTTTTACAATGAGCAGTTCTTC.

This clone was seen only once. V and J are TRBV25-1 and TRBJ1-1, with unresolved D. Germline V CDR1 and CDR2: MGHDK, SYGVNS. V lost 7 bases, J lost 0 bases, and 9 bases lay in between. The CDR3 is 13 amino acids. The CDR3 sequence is CASKGSLNTEAFF. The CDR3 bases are TGTGCCAGCAAAGGGTCTCTGAACACTGAAGCTTTCTTT.

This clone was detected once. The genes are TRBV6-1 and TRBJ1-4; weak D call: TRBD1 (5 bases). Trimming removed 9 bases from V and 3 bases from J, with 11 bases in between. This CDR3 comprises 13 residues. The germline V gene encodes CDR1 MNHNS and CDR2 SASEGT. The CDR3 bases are TGTGCCAGGGGGAGGGGCCCTAATGAAAAACTGTTTTTT. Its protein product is CARGRGPNEKLFF.

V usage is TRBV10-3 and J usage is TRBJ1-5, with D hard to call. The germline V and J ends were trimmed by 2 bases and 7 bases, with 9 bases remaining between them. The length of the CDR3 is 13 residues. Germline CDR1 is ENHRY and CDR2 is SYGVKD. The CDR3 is CAISEANWQPQHF. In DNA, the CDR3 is TGTGCCATCAGTGAGGCGAACTGGCAGCCCCAGCATTTT.

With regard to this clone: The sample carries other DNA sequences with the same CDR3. Here the CDR3 DNA reads TGCGCCAGCAGCTTTGGCCAGGGCACCGGGGAGCTGTTTTTT. Its protein product is CASSFGQGTGELFF. The chain couples TRBV5-1 to TRBJ2-2, with D perhaps matching TRBD1 (5 bases). This CDR3 is 14 amino acids long. The germline V and J ends were trimmed by 2 bases and 4 bases, with 9 bases remaining between them. In germline, CDR1 is SGHRS, CDR2 YFSETQ.

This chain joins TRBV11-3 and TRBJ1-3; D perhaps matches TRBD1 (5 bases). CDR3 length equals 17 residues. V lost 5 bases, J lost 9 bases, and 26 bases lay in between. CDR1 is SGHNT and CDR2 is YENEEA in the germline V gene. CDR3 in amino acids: CASSPCPERDPEATIYF. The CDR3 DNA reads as TGTGCCAGCAGCCCCTGTCCGGAGAGGGACCCCGAAGCCACCATATATTTT. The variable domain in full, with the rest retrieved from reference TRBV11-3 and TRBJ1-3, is EAGVVQSPRYKIIEKKQPVAFWCNPISGHNTLYWYLQNLGQGPELLIRYENEEAVDDSQLPKDRFSAERLKGVDSTLKIQPAELGDSAVYLCASSPCPERDPEATIYFGEGSWLTVV.

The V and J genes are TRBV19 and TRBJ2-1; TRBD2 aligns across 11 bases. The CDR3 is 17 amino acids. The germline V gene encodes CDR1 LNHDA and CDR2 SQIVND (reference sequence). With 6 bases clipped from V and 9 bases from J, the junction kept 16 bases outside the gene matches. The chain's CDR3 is CASRPTSGKLTGGEQFF. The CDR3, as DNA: TGTGCCAGTAGACCGACTAGCGGGAAGTTAACTGGCGGTGAGCAGTTCTTC.

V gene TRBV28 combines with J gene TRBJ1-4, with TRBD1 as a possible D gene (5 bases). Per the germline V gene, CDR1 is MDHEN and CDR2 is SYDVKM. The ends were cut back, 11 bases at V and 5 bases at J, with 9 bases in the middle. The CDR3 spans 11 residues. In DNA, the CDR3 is TGTGCCTCTCGGGGGAATGAAAAACTGTTTTTT. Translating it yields CASRGNEKLFF.

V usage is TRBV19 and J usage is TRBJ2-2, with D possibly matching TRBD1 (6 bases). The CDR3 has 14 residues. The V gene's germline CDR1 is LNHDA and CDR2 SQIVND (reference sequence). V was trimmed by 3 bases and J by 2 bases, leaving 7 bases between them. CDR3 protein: CASSMDSNTGELFF. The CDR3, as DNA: TGTGCCAGTAGTATGGACAGTAACACCGGGGAGCTGTTTTTT.

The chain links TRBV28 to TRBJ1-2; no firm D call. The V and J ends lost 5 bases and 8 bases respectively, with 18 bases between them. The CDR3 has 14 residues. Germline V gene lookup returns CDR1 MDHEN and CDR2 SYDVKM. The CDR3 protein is CASSLYPAPRGYTF. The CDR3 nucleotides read TGTGCCAGCAGTCTCTACCCGGCCCCACGAGGCTACACCTTC.

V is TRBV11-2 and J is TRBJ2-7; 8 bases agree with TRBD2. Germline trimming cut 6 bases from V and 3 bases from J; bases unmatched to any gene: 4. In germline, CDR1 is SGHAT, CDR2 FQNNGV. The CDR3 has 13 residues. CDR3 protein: CASRASGYYEQYF. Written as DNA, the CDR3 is TGTGCCAGCAGGGCTAGCGGGTACTACGAGCAGTACTTC.

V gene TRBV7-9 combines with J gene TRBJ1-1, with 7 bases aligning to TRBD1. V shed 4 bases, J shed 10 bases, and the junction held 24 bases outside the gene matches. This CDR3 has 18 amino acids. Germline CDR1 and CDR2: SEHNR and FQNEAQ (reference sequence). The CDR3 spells CASSSIPKGQPSIRVAFF. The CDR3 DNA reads TGTGCCAGCAGCTCAATCCCGAAGGGACAGCCGTCAATTCGTGTAGCTTTCTTT.

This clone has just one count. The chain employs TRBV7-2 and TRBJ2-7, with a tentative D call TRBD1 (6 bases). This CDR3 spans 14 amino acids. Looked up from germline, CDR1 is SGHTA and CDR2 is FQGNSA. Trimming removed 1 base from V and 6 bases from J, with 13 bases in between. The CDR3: CASSLGGKGGEQYF. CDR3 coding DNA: TGTGCCAGCAGCTTAGGAGGGAAAGGGGGCGAGCAGTACTTC.

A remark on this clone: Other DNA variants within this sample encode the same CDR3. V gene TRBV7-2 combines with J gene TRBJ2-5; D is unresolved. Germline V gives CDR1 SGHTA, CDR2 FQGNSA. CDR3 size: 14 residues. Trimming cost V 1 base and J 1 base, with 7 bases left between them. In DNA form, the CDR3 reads TGTGCCAGCAGCTTAGGGGGTGTCCAAGAGACCCAGTACTTC. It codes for CASSLGGVQETQYF.

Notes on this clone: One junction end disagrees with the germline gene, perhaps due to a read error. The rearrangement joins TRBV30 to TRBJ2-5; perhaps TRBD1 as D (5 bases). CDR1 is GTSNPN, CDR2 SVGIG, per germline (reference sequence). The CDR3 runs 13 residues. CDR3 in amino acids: CAGRQLTLEPQYF. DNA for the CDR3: TGTGCCGGCCGACAGCTCACCCTAGAGCCCCAGTACTTC. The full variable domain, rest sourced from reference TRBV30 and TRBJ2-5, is SQTIHQWPATLVQPVGSPLSLECTVEGTSNPNLYWYRQAAGRGLQLLFYSVGIGQISSEVPQNLSASRPQDRQFILSSKKLLLSDSGFYLCAGRQLTLEPQYFGPGTRLLVL.